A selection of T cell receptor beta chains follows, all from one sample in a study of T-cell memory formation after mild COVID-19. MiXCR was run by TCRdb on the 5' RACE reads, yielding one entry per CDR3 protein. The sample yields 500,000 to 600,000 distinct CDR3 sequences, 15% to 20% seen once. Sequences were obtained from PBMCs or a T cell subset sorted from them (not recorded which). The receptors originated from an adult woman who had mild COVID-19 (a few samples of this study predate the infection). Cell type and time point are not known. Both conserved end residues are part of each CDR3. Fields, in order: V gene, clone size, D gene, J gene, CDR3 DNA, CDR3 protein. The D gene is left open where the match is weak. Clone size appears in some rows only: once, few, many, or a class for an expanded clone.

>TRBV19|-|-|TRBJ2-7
TGTGCCAGTACCCCGACCCCCGACCCAGCCAACGAGCAGTACTTC
CASTPTPDPANEQYF
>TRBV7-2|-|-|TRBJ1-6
TGTGCCAGCAGCTTAGCGCGAGGGGTCCTTGCCTCACCCCTCCACTTT
CASSLARGVLASPLHF
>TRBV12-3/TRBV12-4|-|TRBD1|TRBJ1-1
TGTGCCAGCAGTTTAAGGGACAGGTCGTTTGCTTTCTTT
CASSLRDRSFAFF
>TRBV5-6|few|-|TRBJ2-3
TGTGCCAGCAGCTTTCTGGGGTTGGACACAGATACGCAGTATTTT
CASSFLGLDTDTQYF
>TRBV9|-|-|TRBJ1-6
TGTGCCAGCAGCGTAGGATACAGGAATTCACCCCTCCACTTT
CASSVGYRNSPLHF
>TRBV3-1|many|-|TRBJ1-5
TGTGCCAGCAGCCAATACGGCAGTAGCAATCAGCCCCAGCATTTT
CASSQYGSSNQPQHF
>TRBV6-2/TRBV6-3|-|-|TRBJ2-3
TGTGCCAGCAGTTACCCGGGGGCGGAAGCAGATACGCAGTATTTT
CASSYPGAEADTQYF
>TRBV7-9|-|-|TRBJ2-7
TGTGCCAGCAGCTCCACCGGACTCGACACGTCCTACGAGCAGTACTTC
CASSSTGLDTSYEQYF
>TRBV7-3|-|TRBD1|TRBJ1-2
TGTGCCAGCAGCCCGCCGGGACAGGGGATAGGAGGCTACACCTTC
CASSPPGQGIGGYTF
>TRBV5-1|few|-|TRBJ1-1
TGCGCCAGCAGCCACGGGACGCCAAACACTGAAGCTTTCTTT
CASSHGTPNTEAFF
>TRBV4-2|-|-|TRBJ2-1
TGTGCCAGCAGCCAAGTATTACCGCGGCAGGGGAACAATGAGCAGTTCTTC
CASSQVLPRQGNNEQFF
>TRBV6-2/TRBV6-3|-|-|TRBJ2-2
TGTGCCAGCAGACCGCCTATAGGACAGCCGAACACCGGGGAGCTGTTTTTT
CASRPPIGQPNTGELFF
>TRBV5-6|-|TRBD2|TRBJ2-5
TGTGCCAGCAGCCCGGGGGGGATGAGGACCCAGTACTTC
CASSPGGMRTQYF
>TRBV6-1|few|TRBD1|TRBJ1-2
TGTGCCAGCAGTGAAGTGACAGGGCTCTATGGCTACACCTTC
CASSEVTGLYGYTF
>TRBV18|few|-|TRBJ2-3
TGTGCCAGCTCACCAAGAAACAGTAGACTCACAGATACGCAGTATTTT
CASSPRNSRLTDTQYF
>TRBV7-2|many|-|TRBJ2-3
TGTGCCAGCAGCTTAGGAAAGGGCTCCGATACGCAGTATTTT
CASSLGKGSDTQYF
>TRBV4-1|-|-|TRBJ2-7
TGCGCCAGCAGCACGCGTAGCGACAGCTCCTACGAGCAGTACTTC
CASSTRSDSSYEQYF
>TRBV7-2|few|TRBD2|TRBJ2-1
TGTGCCAGCAGCTCCGGACTAGCGTGGGGGAATGAGCAGTTCTTC
CASSSGLAWGNEQFF
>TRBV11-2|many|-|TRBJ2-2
TGTGCCAGCAGCTTATACCGGAACACCGGGGAGCTGTTTTTT
CASSLYRNTGELFF
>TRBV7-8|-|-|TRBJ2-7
TGTGCCAGCAGCTCAGTTCCGACAGGAACCTACGAGCAGTACTTC
CASSSVPTGTYEQYF
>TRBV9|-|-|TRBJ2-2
TGTGCCAGCAGCGTAGAGGGACAGAACACCGGGGAGCTGTTTTTT
CASSVEGQNTGELFF
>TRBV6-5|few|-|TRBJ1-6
TGTGCCAGCAGTGCCTTCCGGGACGGGAAAGGGCCCCTCCACTTT
CASSAFRDGKGPLHF
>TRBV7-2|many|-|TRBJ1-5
TGTGCCAGCAGCTGGACAGCTAGCAATCAGCCCCAGCATTTT
CASSWTASNQPQHF
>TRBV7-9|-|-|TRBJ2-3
TGTGCCAGCAGTCCCCCGGCGGGCACAGATACGCAGTATTTT
CASSPPAGTDTQYF
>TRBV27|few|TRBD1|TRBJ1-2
TGTGCCAGCAGTCCACAGGGGGTATATGGCTACACCTTC
CASSPQGVYGYTF
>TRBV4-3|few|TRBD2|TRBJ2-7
TGCGCCAGCAGCCAAGATAGCGGGAGGGCCTGGGAGCAGTACTTC
CASSQDSGRAWEQYF
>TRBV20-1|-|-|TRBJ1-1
TGCAGTGCTAGGGGGCGTTATCACATTTCCACTGAAGCTTTCTTT
CSARGRYHISTEAFF
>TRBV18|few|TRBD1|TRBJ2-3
TGTGCCAGCTCAAGGGACAGGGTGCCAGATACGCAGTATTTT
CASSRDRVPDTQYF
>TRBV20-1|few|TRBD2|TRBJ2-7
TGCAGTGCTAGAGATCGCCCTAGCGGGAGGTCGTCCTACGAGCAGTACTTC
CSARDRPSGRSSYEQYF
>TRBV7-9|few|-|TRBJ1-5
TGTGCCAGCAGCCGTGGGACCGATTATAGCAATCAGCCCCAGCATTTT
CASSRGTDYSNQPQHF
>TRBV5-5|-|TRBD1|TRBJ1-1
TGTGCCAGCAGCGTCTCAGGGGGTTACATGAACACTGAAGCTTTCTTT
CASSVSGGYMNTEAFF
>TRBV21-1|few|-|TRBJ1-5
TGTGCCAGAAACAGGGACTATAGCAATCAGCCCCAGCATTTT
CARNRDYSNQPQHF
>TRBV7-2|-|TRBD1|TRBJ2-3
TGTGCCAGCAGGCTTATGGGACAGGGTTTCGATACGCAGTATTTT
CASRLMGQGFDTQYF
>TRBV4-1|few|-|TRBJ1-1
TGCGCCAGCAGCGCGTTAGGGCTAGAAGCTTTCTTT
CASSALGLEAFF
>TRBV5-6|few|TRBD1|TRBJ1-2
TGTGCCAGCAGTTGGGACAGGGGTTCTAACTATGGCTACACCTTC
CASSWDRGSNYGYTF
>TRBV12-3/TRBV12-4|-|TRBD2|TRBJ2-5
TGTGCCAGCAGCGTCCGAACGGGAGGGGAGACCCAGTACTTC
CASSVRTGGETQYF
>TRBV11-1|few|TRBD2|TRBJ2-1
TGTGCCAGCAGCATAGCTAGCGGGGCAAATGAGCAGTTCTTC
CASSIASGANEQFF
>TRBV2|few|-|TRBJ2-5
TGTGCCAGCAGTTCCCGCCGGGGGGCCCCGGAGACCCAGTACTTC
CASSSRRGAPETQYF